This T cell receptor (beta chain) was sequenced for a study of cytomegalovirus exposure and HLA in healthy donors. The PCR was carried out with 60 Vbeta primers and 13 Jbeta primers. Method: immunoSEQ multiplex PCR; TCRdb's copy keeps in-frame clones and lacks some. The sample includes 150,000 to 200,000 clones, around 79% of them seen just once. The ends were cut back, 3 bases at V and 7 bases at J, with 9 bases in the middle. The CDR3 runs 12 residues. Germline V gives CDR1 SGDLS, CDR2 YYNGEE. Findings and caveats of the study: Later analysis identified a missense DCLRE1C variant that was linked to TCR beta V- and J-gene trimming. Common viral pathogens were later found to be apparently linked to several of the most significant clusters. Rates of TCR association differed by HLA locus in a later analysis, with DRB1 highest and HLA-C lowest. In presence/absence analyses, roughly uniform sequencing depth across donors was assumed.

In regard to this clone: The antigen remains undetermined.

This chain links TRBV9 with TRBJ2-3; tentative D call: TRBD2 (5 bases). The receptor comes from a woman aged 50 to 60 in good health and CMV-seronegative. Sequencing was carried out using PBMCs. In nucleotides, the CDR3 is TGTGCCAGCAGCGGTTTAGCGTATACGCAGTATTTT. Translated: CASSGLAYTQYF.